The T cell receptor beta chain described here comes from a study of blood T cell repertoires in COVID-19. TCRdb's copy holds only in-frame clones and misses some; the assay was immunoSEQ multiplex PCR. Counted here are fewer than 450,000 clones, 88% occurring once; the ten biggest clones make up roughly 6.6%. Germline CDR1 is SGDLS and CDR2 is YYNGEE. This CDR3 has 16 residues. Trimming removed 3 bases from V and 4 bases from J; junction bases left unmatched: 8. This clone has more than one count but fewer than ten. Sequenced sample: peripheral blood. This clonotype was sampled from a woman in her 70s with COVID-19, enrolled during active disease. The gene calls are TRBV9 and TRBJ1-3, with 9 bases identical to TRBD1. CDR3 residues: CASSEGDREQGNTIYF. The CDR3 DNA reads TGTGCCAGCAGCGAGGGGGACAGGGAGCAGGGAAACACCATATATTTT.